This T cell receptor beta chain was sequenced during a study of T cell changes during pregnancy in multiple sclerosis. Sequencing was performed with immunoSEQ multiplex PCR; in TCRdb, only in-frame clones are kept and a portion is missing. The data hold 39,000 or so clones, with about nine tenths observed a single time. The CDR3 totals 15 residues. Germline assignment: CDR1 LNHDA and CDR2 SQIVND (reference sequence). The junction had 7 bases not matched to a gene; V was cut back by 7 bases and J by 4 bases. This sequence was found in a female donor in good health, enrolled as a control in a pregnancy study. The chain carries TRBV19 and TRBJ2-1; 10 bases fit TRBD2. This specimen was CD4+ T cells from peripheral blood mononuclear cells, taken after pregnancy. The DNA for the CDR3 is TGTGCCAGTACCCAAAGCGGGGGGGCGTACAATGAGCAGTTCTTC. Encoded protein: CASTQSGGAYNEQFF.